This TCR beta chain was captured in a study of blood T cell repertoires in COVID-19. Study-wide background: There were acute and convalescent COVID-19 samples, and they came from the United States, Italy and Spain.

Sequencing used immunoSEQ multiplex PCR; TCRdb keeps in-frame clones, though not all of them. Altogether 150,000 to 200,000 clones are present, about 88% being singletons, with the ten largest covering 0.7% to 0.9%. Participants came from some 23 US areas, aged roughly 18 to 95 years. In Cohort 3, a recovered donor had either two negative PCRs, clearance, or symptom resolution. The origin of this receptor is a woman aged 18-29 years who had recovered from COVID-19. The sample taken for sequencing was PBMCs or T cells enriched from blood (not recorded which).

The CDR3 region is CAWSPVAVNEQFF. DNA for the CDR3: TGTGCCTGGAGCCCCGTAGCGGTAAATGAGCAGTTCTTC. This chain links TRBV30 with TRBJ2-1; TRBD2 is a possible D gene (6 bases). The CDR3 has 13 residues. V was clipped by 3 bases and J by 7 bases, with 13 bases between them. CDR1 and CDR2 from the germline V gene are GTSNPN and SVGIG (reference sequence).